Given below is one TCR beta chain in context. V shed 5 bases and J shed 3 bases, with 10 bases lying between them. This CDR3 comprises 13 residues. CDR1 SNHLY and CDR2 FYNNEI come from the germline V gene. The data originate from a study of CD8+CD57+ T cells in acquired aplastic anemia. Genomic DNA, serving as template, underwent TCR beta VDJ and CDR3 profiling. TCRdb recomputed calls from the reads with MiXCR, one row per CDR3 protein. This table holds approximately 250,000 distinct CDR3 sequences, 82% found once. All patients picked for sequencing had shown, by flow cytometry, an expansion of CD8+CD57+ cells. Blood came from patients not yet given any therapy.

The sample taken for sequencing was sorted CD4+, CD8+, or CD8+CD57+ T cells (not recorded which) from PBMCs. This clonotype was obtained from a human donor with aplastic anemia. This chain connects TRBV2 to TRBJ2-5; tentatively, D is TRBD1 or TRBD2 (6 bases each). The CDR3 DNA sequence: TGTGCCAGCAGTAGGAGGGACAAAGAGACCCAGTACTTC. This gives the protein CASSRRDKETQYF.